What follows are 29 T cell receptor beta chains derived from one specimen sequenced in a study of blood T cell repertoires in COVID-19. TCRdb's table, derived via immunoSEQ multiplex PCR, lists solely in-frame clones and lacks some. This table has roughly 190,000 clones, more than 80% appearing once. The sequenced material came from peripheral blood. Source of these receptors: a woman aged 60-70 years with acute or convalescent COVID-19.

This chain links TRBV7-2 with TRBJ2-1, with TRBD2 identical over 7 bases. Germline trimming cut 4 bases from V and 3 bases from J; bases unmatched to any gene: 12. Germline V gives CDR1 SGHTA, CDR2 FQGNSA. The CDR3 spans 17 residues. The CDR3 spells CASSSRFSGIFYNEQFF. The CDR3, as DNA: TGTGCCAGCAGCTCTCGATTCAGCGGGATCTTCTACAATGAGCAGTTCTTC.

CDR3 protein: CASSQQLGQQTRAFF. CDR3 DNA: TGTGCCAGCAGCCAACAGTTGGGACAGCAAACTCGGGCTTTCTTT. The chain combines TRBV4-2 with TRBJ1-1, with 7 nucleotides matching TRBD1. Germline V gene data show CDR1 as LGHNA and CDR2 as YNFKEQ. CDR3 size: 15 residues. V gave up 2 bases and J gave up 11 bases; unmatched junction bases: 14.

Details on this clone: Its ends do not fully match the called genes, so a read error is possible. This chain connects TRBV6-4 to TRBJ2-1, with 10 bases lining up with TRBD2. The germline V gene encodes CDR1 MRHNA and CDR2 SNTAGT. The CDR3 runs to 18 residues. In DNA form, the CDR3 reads TGTGCCAGCAGCGACTCCTTTGGTCTAGCGGGAGAGGGCAATGAGCAGTTCTTC. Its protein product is CASSDSFGLAGEGNEQFF.

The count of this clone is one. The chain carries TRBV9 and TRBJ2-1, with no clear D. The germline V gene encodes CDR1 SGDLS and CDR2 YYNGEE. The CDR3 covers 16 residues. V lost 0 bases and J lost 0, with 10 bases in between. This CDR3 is CASSVATTHSYNEQFF. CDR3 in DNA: TGTGCCAGCAGCGTAGCTACTACTCACTCCTACAATGAGCAGTTCTTC. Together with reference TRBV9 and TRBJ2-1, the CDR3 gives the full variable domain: DSGVTQTPKHLITATGQRVTLRCSPRSGDLSVYWYQQSLDQGLQFLIQYYNGEERAKGNILERFSAQQFPDLHSELNLSSLELGDSALYFCASSVATTHSYNEQFFGPGTRLTVL.

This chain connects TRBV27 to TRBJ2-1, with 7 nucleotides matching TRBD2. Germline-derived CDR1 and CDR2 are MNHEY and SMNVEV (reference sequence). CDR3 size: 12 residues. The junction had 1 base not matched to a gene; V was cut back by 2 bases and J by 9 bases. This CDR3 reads CASSLGGGEQFF. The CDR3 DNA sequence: TGTGCCAGCAGTTTAGGGGGGGGTGAGCAGTTCTTC.

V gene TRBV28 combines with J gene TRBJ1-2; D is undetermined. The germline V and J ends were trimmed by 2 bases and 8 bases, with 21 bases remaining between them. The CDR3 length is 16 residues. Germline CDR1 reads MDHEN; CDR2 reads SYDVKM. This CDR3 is CASSLVFLQESKGYTF. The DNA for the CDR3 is TGTGCCAGCAGTTTAGTGTTTTTGCAGGAAAGTAAGGGCTACACCTTC.

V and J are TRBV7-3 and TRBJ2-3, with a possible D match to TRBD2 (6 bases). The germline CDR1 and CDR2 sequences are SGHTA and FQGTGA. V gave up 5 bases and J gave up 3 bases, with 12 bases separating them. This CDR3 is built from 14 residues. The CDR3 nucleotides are TGTGCCAGCAGCCCGGGGGTACAAACAGATACGCAGTATTTT. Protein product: CASSPGVQTDTQYF.

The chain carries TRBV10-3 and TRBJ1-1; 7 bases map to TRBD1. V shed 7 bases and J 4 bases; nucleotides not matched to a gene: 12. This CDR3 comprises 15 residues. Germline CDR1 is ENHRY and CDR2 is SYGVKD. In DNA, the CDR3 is TGTGCCATCAAATCCGGGACAGAGAGGGGCACTGAAGCTTTCTTT. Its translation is CAIKSGTERGTEAFF.

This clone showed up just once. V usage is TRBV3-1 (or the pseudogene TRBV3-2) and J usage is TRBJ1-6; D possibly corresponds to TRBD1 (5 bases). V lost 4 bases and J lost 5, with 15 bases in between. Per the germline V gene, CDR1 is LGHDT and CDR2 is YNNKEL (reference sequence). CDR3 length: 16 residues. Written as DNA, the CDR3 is TGTGCCAGCAGCCCGCCGGACAAGGGTCATAATTCACCCCTCCACTTT. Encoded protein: CASSPPDKGHNSPLHF.

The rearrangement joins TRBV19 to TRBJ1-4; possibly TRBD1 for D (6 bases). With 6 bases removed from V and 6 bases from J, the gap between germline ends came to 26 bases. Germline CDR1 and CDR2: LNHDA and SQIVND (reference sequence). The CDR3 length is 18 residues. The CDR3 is CASSMMGSGAGDYEKLFF. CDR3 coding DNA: TGTGCCAGTAGCATGATGGGATCGGGGGCGGGAGATTATGAAAAACTGTTTTTT.

The CDR3 coding sequence is TGTGCCAGCAGCCCCGGCGAGACAGGCCGGTTTGGGAAACTGTTTTTT. This translates into CASSPGETGRFGKLFF. The chain is built from TRBV5-8 and TRBJ1-4, with D tentatively TRBD1 (6 bases). V was clipped by 4 bases and J by 11 bases, with 24 bases between them. The CDR3 contains 16 residues. The V gene's germline CDR1 is SGHTS and CDR2 YDEGEE.

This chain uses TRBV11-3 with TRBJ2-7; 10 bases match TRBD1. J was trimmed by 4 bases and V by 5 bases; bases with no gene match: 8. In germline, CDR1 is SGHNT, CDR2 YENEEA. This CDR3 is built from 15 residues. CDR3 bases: TGTGCCAGCAGCCGAGACAGGGGGCACCAGTACGAGCAGTACTTC. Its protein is CASSRDRGHQYEQYF.

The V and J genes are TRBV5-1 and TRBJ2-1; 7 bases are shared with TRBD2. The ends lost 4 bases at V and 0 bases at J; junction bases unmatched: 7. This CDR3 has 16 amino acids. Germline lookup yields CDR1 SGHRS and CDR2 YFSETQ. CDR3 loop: CASSPGLLSSYNEQFF. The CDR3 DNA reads TGCGCCAGCAGCCCGGGACTATTGAGCTCCTACAATGAGCAGTTCTTC. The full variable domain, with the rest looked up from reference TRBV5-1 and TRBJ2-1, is KAGVTQTPRYLIKTRGQQVTLSCSPISGHRSVSWYQQTPGQGLQFLFEYFSETQRNKGNFPGRFSGRQFSNSRSEMNVSTLELGDSALYLCASSPGLLSSYNEQFFGPGTRLTVL.

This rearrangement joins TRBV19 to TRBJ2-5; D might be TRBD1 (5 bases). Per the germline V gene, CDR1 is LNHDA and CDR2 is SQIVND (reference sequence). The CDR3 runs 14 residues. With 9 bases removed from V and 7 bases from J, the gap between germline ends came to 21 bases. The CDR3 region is CASTVRGGQGTQYF. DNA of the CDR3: TGTGCCAGCACGGTGAGAGGCGGTCAGGGGACCCAGTACTTC.

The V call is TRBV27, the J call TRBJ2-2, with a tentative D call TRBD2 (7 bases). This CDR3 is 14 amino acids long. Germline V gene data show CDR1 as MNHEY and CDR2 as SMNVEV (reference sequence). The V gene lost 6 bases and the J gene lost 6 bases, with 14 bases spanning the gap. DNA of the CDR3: TGTGCCAGCAGCCCGAGGGGGGGTCCCGGGGAGCTGTTTTTT. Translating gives CASSPRGGPGELFF.

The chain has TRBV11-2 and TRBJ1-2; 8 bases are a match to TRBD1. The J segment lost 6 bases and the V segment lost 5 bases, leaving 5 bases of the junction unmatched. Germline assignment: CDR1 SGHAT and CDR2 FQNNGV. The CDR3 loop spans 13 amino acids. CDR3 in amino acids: CASSRDRKDGYTF. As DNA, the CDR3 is TGTGCCAGCAGCCGGGACAGGAAGGATGGCTACACCTTC.

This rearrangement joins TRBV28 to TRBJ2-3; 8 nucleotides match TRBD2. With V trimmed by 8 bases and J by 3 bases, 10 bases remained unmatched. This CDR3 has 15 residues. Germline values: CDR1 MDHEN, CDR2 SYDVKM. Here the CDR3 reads CASSGGAYGTDTQYF. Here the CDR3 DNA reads TGTGCCAGCTCGGGGGGGGCCTATGGAACAGATACGCAGTATTTT.

CDR3 protein: CATSDWEGYTF. The CDR3 DNA follows: TGTGCCACCAGTGATTGGGAGGGCTACACCTTC. The rearrangement links TRBV24-1 to TRBJ1-2; D uncertain. The CDR3 has 11 amino acids. Germline V CDR1 and CDR2: KGHDR, SFDVKD. Trimming took off 2 bases at V and 8 bases at J, with 5 bases between the two ends.

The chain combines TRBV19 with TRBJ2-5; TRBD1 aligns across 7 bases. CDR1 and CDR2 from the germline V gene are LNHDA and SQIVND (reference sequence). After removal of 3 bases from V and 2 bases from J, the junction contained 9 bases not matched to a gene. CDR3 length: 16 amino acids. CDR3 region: CASSISRTGLQETQYF. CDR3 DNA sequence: TGTGCCAGTAGTATCTCCCGGACAGGTCTACAAGAGACCCAGTACTTC. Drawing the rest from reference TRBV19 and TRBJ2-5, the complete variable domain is DGGITQSPKYLFRKEGQNVTLSCEQNLNHDAMYWYRQDPGQGLRLIYYSQIVNDFQKGDIAEGYSVSREKKESFPLTVTSAQKNPTAFYLCASSISRTGLQETQYFGPGTRLLVL.

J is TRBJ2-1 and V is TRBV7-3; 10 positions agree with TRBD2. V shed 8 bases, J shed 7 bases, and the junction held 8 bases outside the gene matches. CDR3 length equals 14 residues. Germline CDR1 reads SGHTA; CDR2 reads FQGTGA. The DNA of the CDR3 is TGTGCCAGCTCCCCAAGCGGGAGGGGGAATGAGCAGTTCTTC. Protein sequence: CASSPSGRGNEQFF. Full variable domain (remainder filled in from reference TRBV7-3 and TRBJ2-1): GAGVSQTPSNKVTEKGKYVELRCDPISGHTALYWYRQSLGQGPEFLIYFQGTGAADDSGLPNDRFFAVRPEGSVSTLKIQRTERGDSAVYLCASSPSGRGNEQFFGPGTRLTVL.

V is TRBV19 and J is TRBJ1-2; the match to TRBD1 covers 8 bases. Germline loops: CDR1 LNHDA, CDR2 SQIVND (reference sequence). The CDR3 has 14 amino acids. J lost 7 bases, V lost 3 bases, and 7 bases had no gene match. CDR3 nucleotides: TGTGCCAGTAGTATGGGCGACAGGGGAGGTGGCTACACCTTC. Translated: CASSMGDRGGGYTF.

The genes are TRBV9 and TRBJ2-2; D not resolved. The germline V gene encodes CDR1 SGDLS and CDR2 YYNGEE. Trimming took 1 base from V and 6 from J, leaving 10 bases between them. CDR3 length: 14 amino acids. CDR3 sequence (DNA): TGTGCCAGCAGCGTACTAAGTGAGGCCGGGGAGCTGTTTTTT. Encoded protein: CASSVLSEAGELFF.

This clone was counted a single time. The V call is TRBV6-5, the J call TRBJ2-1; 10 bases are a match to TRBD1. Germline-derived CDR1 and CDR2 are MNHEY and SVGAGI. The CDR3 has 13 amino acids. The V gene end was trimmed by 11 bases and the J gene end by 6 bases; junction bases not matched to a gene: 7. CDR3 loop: CAVPGQGTNEQFF. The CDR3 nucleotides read TGTGCCGTACCGGGACAGGGGACCAATGAGCAGTTCTTC.

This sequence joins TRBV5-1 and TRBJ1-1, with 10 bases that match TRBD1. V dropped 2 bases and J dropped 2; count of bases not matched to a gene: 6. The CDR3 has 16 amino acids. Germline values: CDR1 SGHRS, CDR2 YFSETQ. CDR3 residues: CASSFLTGGANTEAFF. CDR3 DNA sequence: TGCGCCAGCAGCTTCTTGACAGGGGGCGCAAACACTGAAGCTTTCTTT.

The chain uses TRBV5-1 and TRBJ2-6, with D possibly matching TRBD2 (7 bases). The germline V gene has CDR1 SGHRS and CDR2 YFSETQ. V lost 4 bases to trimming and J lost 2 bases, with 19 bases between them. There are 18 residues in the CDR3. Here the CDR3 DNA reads TGCGCCAGCAGCCTACTTCGCGGAGGGGGGGCTGGGGCCAACGTCCTGACTTTC. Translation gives CASSLLRGGGAGANVLTF.

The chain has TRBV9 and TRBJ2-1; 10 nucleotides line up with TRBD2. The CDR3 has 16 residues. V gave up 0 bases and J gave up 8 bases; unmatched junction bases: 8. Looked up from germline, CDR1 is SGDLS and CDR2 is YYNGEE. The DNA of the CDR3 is TGTGCCAGCAGCGTAGGGGCTAGCGGGAGTGGGTATGAGCAGTTCTTC. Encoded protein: CASSVGASGSGYEQFF.

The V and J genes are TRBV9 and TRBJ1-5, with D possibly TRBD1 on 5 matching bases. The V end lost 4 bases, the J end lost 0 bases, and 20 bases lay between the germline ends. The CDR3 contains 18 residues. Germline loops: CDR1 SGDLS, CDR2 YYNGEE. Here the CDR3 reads CASSPQGGRWNSNQPQHF. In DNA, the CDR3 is TGTGCCAGCAGCCCCCAGGGAGGACGGTGGAATAGCAATCAGCCCCAGCATTTT.

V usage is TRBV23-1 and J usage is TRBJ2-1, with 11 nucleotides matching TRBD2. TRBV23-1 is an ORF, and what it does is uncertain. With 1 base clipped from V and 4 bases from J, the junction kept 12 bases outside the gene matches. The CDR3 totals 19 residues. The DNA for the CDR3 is TGCGCCAGCAGTCAATTCGCTAGCGGGAGGCTACCCTCTTACAATGAGCAGTTCTTC. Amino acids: CASSQFASGRLPSYNEQFF.

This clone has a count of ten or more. The CDR3 nucleotides are TGTGCCAGCAGCGTCGGGACAGGGGCAAACATTCAGTACTTC. Translation gives CASSVGTGANIQYF. The V and J genes are TRBV5-5 and TRBJ2-4; 10 nucleotides agree with TRBD1. Trimming at V came to 4 bases and at J to 6 bases, leaving 4 bases not matched to a gene. The germline CDR1 and CDR2 sequences are SGHKS and YYEKEE (reference sequence). The CDR3 is 14 amino acids. The whole variable domain, filled in from reference TRBV5-5 and TRBJ2-4, reads DAGVTQSPTHLIKTRGQQVTLRCSPISGHKSVSWYQQVLGQGPQFIFQYYEKEERGRGNFPDRFSARQFPNYSSELNVNALLLGDSALYLCASSVGTGANIQYFGAGTRLSVL.